Below are 32 T cell receptor beta chains sequenced from a single sample in a study of cytomegalovirus exposure and HLA in healthy donors. Here immunoSEQ multiplex PCR was the method, and the copy in TCRdb shows in-frame clones only, minus some. The data show about 160,000 clones, less than 90% seen once. Sequencing was performed on PBMCs. The receptors derive from a woman younger than 45 in good health and CMV-seronegative.

This clone was seen a single time. The V gene is TRBV9, the J gene TRBJ2-2; TRBD1 might be the D (5 bases). The V end lost 2 bases, the J end lost 0 bases, and 8 bases lay between the germline ends. CDR1 SGDLS and CDR2 YYNGEE come from the germline V gene. The length of the CDR3 is 15 residues. CDR3 nucleotide sequence: TGTGCCAGCAGCGTCAGGGTTTCGAACACCGGGGAGCTGTTTTTT. Encoded protein: CASSVRVSNTGELFF.

This clone was detected once. The V and J genes are TRBV30 and TRBJ1-4; D is unresolved. V was trimmed by 0 bases and J by 10 bases, leaving 9 bases between them. The CDR3 loop spans 12 amino acids. Germline V gene sequence: CDR1 GTSNPN, CDR2 SVGIG (reference sequence). The CDR3 bases are TGTGCCTGGAGTGTACGGCGGGGAAAACTGTTTTTT. Protein sequence: CAWSVRRGKLFF. The full variable domain, its missing parts supplied by reference TRBV30 and TRBJ1-4, is SQTIHQWPATLVQPVGSPLSLECTVEGTSNPNLYWYRQAAGRGLQLLFYSVGIGQISSEVPQNLSASRPQDRQFILSSKKLLLSDSGFYLCAWSVRRGKLFFGSGTQLSVL.

This chain joins TRBV7-2 and TRBJ1-5; weak D call: TRBD1 (5 bases). CDR3 length: 15 amino acids. Trimming shortened V by 7 bases and J by 0 bases, and 13 bases separated the two germline ends. CDR1 and CDR2 (germline): SGHTA, FQGNSA. CDR3 amino acids: CASTIDRNSNQPQHF. The CDR3 DNA sequence: TGTGCCAGCACGATCGACAGAAATAGCAATCAGCCCCAGCATTTT.

The rearrangement joins TRBV11-3 to TRBJ2-7, with 11 bases that match TRBD2. CDR1 is SGHNT, CDR2 YENEEA, per germline. The CDR3 has 15 residues. The trim removed 4 bases at V and 1 base at J, leaving 3 bases unmatched. The CDR3 loop reads CASSYTSGSSYEQYF. In DNA form, the CDR3 reads TGTGCCAGCAGCTACACTAGCGGGAGTTCCTACGAGCAGTACTTC.

This clone is a singleton in its sample. J is TRBJ2-5 and V is TRBV10-3, with 12 bases identical to TRBD2. The trim removed 9 bases at V and 4 bases at J, leaving 6 bases unmatched. Germline V gene data show CDR1 as ENHRY and CDR2 as SYGVKD. This CDR3 has 14 amino acids. The CDR3 sequence: CAISPGLAGETQYF. The CDR3 coding sequence is TGTGCCATTTCCCCGGGACTAGCGGGAGAGACCCAGTACTTC.

The J gene is TRBJ1-1, the V gene TRBV6-5; D unresolved. This CDR3 comprises 15 residues. V lost 6 bases and J lost 5, with 19 bases in between. Germline CDR1 reads MNHEY; CDR2 reads SVGAGI. CDR3 protein: CASSPLGVIGTEAFF. DNA of the CDR3: TGTGCCAGCAGCCCGCTCGGAGTAATTGGAACTGAAGCTTTCTTT.

The CDR3 reads CASSVARGAYNEQFF. CDR3 DNA: TGTGCCAGCAGCGTAGCCCGGGGGGCCTACAATGAGCAGTTCTTC. The V call is TRBV9, the J call TRBJ2-1, with 7 nucleotides matching TRBD2. Germline V CDR1 and CDR2: SGDLS, YYNGEE. The CDR3 has 15 amino acids. The junction had 2 bases not matched to a gene; V was cut back by 0 bases and J by 2 bases.

The chain uses TRBV18 and TRBJ1-3; D possibly corresponds to TRBD1 (5 bases). The CDR3 has 14 amino acids. Germline assignment: CDR1 KGHSH and CDR2 LQKENI. Deletions cut 2 bases from V and 5 bases from J, with 10 bases between. Here the CDR3 reads CASSPDSLRNTIYF. In DNA, the CDR3 is TGTGCCAGCTCACCAGACAGCCTTCGAAACACCATATATTTT.

This chain joins TRBV5-1 and TRBJ2-3; TRBD1 matches at 7 bases. This CDR3 is 15 amino acids long. V lost 4 bases and J lost 2; bases outside the gene matches: 7. Germline V CDR1 and CDR2: SGHRS, YFSETQ. The CDR3 sequence is CASSATGLDTDTQYF. CDR3 DNA sequence: TGCGCCAGCAGCGCGACAGGGCTGGACACAGATACGCAGTATTTT. The full variable domain, in which reference TRBV5-1 and TRBJ2-3 provide the parts outside the CDR3, is KAGVTQTPRYLIKTRGQQVTLSCSPISGHRSVSWYQQTPGQGLQFLFEYFSETQRNKGNFPGRFSGRQFSNSRSEMNVSTLELGDSALYLCASSATGLDTDTQYFGPGTRLTVL.

This rearrangement joins TRBV4-2 to TRBJ2-7; D might be TRBD1 (5 bases). V lost 2 bases, J lost 4 bases, and 15 bases lay in between. Germline V gene data show CDR1 as LGHNA and CDR2 as YNFKEQ. CDR3 length equals 15 residues. CDR3 residues: CASSQMDTGLYEQYF. The CDR3 DNA reads as TGTGCCAGCAGCCAAATGGACACGGGCCTTTACGAGCAGTACTTC.

V usage is TRBV27 and J usage is TRBJ1-5; D is uncertain. V was clipped by 5 bases and J by 9 bases, with 14 bases between them. The CDR3 sequence is 13 residues long. The germline gives CDR1 MNHEY, CDR2 SMNVEV (reference sequence). The CDR3 is CASSPMRARPQHF. As DNA, the CDR3 is TGTGCCAGCAGTCCGATGAGAGCTCGGCCCCAGCATTTT.

The V and J genes are TRBV4-1 and TRBJ1-2; D unresolved. V was cut by 4 bases and J by 8 bases, with 14 bases left in between. The germline gives CDR1 MGHRA, CDR2 YSYEKL. CDR3 size: 13 residues. CDR3 in amino acids: CASSPPERYGYTF. CDR3 bases: TGCGCCAGCAGCCCACCCGAGAGGTACGGCTACACCTTC.

The genes are TRBV6-6 and TRBJ1-4; D gene unclear. This CDR3 is built from 14 residues. Germline loops: CDR1 MNHNY, CDR2 SVGAGI (reference sequence). The V and J ends lost 2 bases and 5 bases respectively, with 9 bases between them. CDR3 amino acids: CASSYRSGNEKLFF. The CDR3 DNA reads TGTGCCAGCAGTTACAGGAGTGGAAATGAAAAACTGTTTTTT.

The V gene is TRBV25-1, the J gene TRBJ2-5; D gene unclear. V lost 2 bases to trimming and J lost 0 bases, with 4 bases between them. CDR1 and CDR2 (germline): MGHDK, SYGVNS. The CDR3 spans 13 residues. As DNA, the CDR3 is TGTGCCAGCAGTGAACAGTACCAAGAGACCCAGTACTTC. Protein sequence: CASSEQYQETQYF.

The chain has TRBV7-2 and TRBJ1-1; the match to TRBD1 covers 8 bases. The germline V gene has CDR1 SGHTA and CDR2 FQGNSA. V gave up 8 bases and J gave up 1 base; unmatched junction bases: 6. This CDR3 is built from 14 residues. The CDR3 spells CASEGQGGNTEAFF. The CDR3 bases are TGTGCCAGCGAAGGACAGGGTGGGAACACTGAAGCTTTCTTT.

The V call is TRBV28, the J call TRBJ2-7; the match to TRBD2 covers 9 bases. Germline V CDR1 and CDR2: MDHEN, SYDVKM. V shed 5 bases, J shed 6 bases, and the junction held 14 bases outside the gene matches. The CDR3 contains 16 residues. CDR3 coding DNA: TGTGCCAGCAGTCCAAGTAGCGGGAGAACGGGGGGCGAGCAGTACTTC. It specifies CASSPSSGRTGGEQYF. The full variable domain, its missing parts supplied by reference TRBV28 and TRBJ2-7, is DVKVTQSSRYLVKRTGEKVFLECVQDMDHENMFWYRQDPGLGLRLIYFSYDVKMKEKGDIPEGYSVSREKKERFSLILESASTNQTSMYLCASSPSSGRTGGEQYFGPGTRLTVT.

The J gene is TRBJ1-5, the V gene TRBV10-2; no firm D call. This CDR3 is 15 amino acids long. V dropped 2 bases and J dropped 2 bases, with 10 bases sitting between them. The germline V gene has CDR1 WSHSY and CDR2 SAAADI. The DNA for the CDR3 is TGCGCCAGCAGTGAGGAGGGTTTAGGCAATCAGCCCCAGCATTTT. Protein sequence: CASSEEGLGNQPQHF.

The gene calls are TRBV2 and TRBJ1-1; 8 positions match TRBD1. The germline V gene encodes CDR1 SNHLY and CDR2 FYNNEI. Trimming cost V 4 bases and J 1 base; bases outside gene matches: 5. The CDR3 contains 15 residues. This CDR3 reads CASSAQGTGNTEAFF. CDR3 coding DNA: TGTGCCAGCAGTGCCCAGGGGACAGGGAACACTGAAGCTTTCTTT.

The V and J genes are TRBV27 and TRBJ2-7, with 11 nucleotides matching TRBD1. CDR3 length equals 15 residues. The germline gives CDR1 MNHEY, CDR2 SMNVEV (reference sequence). V lost 2 bases to trimming and J lost 4 bases; unmatched junction nucleotides: 4. The CDR3 is CASSLRGTGGYEQYF. As DNA, the CDR3 is TGTGCCAGCAGTTTACGAGGGACAGGGGGGTACGAGCAGTACTTC.

This chain links TRBV7-6 with TRBJ2-1; no clear D gene. The CDR3 totals 12 residues. V shed 5 bases and J shed 4 bases, with 6 bases lying between them. The germline gives CDR1 SGHVS, CDR2 FNYEAQ. The CDR3 is CASSQEYNEQFF. In nucleotides, the CDR3 is TGTGCCAGCAGCCAAGAATACAATGAGCAGTTCTTC. Complete variable domain (other parts from reference TRBV7-6 and TRBJ2-1): GAGVSQSPRYKVTKRGQDVALRCDPISGHVSLYWYRQALGQGPEFLTYFNYEAQQDKSGLPNDRFSAERPEGSISTLTIQRTEQRDSAMYRCASSQEYNEQFFGPGTRLTVL.

This clone appeared a single time. The V call is TRBV28, the J call TRBJ2-7; D gene uncertain. The CDR3 has 15 amino acids. V dropped 3 bases and J dropped 3 bases, with 15 bases sitting between them. Germline CDR1 and CDR2: MDHEN and SYDVKM. The CDR3 is CASSLSGPADYEQYF. The CDR3 DNA reads TGTGCCAGCAGTTTGTCCGGGCCAGCAGACTACGAGCAGTACTTC.

The chain uses TRBV28 and TRBJ2-4; TRBD1 is a possible D gene (5 bases). V lost 7 bases and J lost 2, with 15 bases in between. The germline V gene has CDR1 MDHEN and CDR2 SYDVKM. The CDR3 consists of 15 residues. CDR3 in amino acids: CASTPAQGTKNIQYF. In DNA form, the CDR3 reads TGTGCCAGCACCCCGGCGCAGGGAACCAAAAACATTCAGTACTTC.

V usage is TRBV4-1 and J usage is TRBJ2-3; D is possibly TRBD2 (5 bases). V lost 2 bases and J 2 bases, leaving 20 bases between the germline ends. CDR1 is MGHRA and CDR2 is YSYEKL in the germline V gene. CDR3 length: 18 amino acids. The DNA for the CDR3 is TGCGCCAGCAGCCAAAGCCAATGGACGGAGGTGAACACAGATACGCAGTATTTT. Protein product: CASSQSQWTEVNTDTQYF.

The chain carries TRBV7-2 and TRBJ2-7, with D tentatively TRBD1 or TRBD2 (5 bases each). V lost 1 base and J lost 6, with 16 bases in between. CDR3 length: 15 residues. Germline-derived CDR1 and CDR2 are SGHTA and FQGNSA. The CDR3 DNA sequence: TGTGCCAGCAGCTTAGGTGTAGCGCCCCAGGGCGAGCAGTACTTC. It encodes CASSLGVAPQGEQYF.

The chain has TRBV7-6 and TRBJ2-3, with 10 positions matching TRBD1. Germline V CDR1 and CDR2: SGHVS, FNYEAQ. Losses at the gene ends were 2 bases for V and 0 bases for J; bases not matched to a gene: 14. The CDR3 is 20 amino acids. CDR3 protein: CASSLIPRDRGSSSTDTQYF. The CDR3 bases are TGTGCCAGCAGCTTAATTCCCCGGGACAGGGGCTCCTCTAGCACAGATACGCAGTATTTT.

V gene TRBV4-1 combines with J gene TRBJ2-3; 8 positions agree with TRBD2. Germline assignment: CDR1 MGHRA and CDR2 YSYEKL. The V gene end was trimmed by 1 base and the J gene end by 3 bases; junction bases not matched to a gene: 0. The length of the CDR3 is 14 residues. CDR3 in amino acids: CASSQVAGTDTQYF. The CDR3 nucleotides read TGCGCCAGCAGCCAAGTAGCGGGGACAGATACGCAGTATTTT.

The chain uses TRBV2 and TRBJ2-1; D remains ambiguous. CDR1 is SNHLY and CDR2 is FYNNEI in the germline V gene. The CDR3 sequence is 13 residues long. With 5 bases removed from V and 1 base from J, the gap between germline ends came to 6 bases. As DNA, the CDR3 is TGTGCCAGCAGTTGGGCTTCCTACAATGAGCAGTTCTTC. It translates to CASSWASYNEQFF.

For this clone: One end of the junction is discordant with germline, which a read error may explain. The chain combines TRBV27 with TRBJ1-4, with 9 bases aligning to TRBD1. In germline, CDR1 is MNHEY, CDR2 SMNVEV (reference sequence). The CDR3 spans 16 residues. The CDR3 DNA is TGTGCCAGCAGTATATCAACAGGGGGCCTTGATGAAAAACTGTTTTTT. This gives the protein CASSISTGGLDEKLFF.

The chain couples TRBV7-3 to TRBJ2-1; tentative D call: TRBD2 (6 bases). V was cut by 5 bases and J by 6 bases, with 8 bases left in between. The CDR3 spans 12 residues. Germline CDR1 reads SGHTA; CDR2 reads FQGTGA. CDR3 nucleotide sequence: TGTGCCAGCAGCCTTAGCGGCAATGAGCAGTTCTTC. It translates to CASSLSGNEQFF.

The rearrangement links TRBV18 to TRBJ1-6; D might be TRBD1 (5 bases). The CDR3 runs 16 residues. In germline, CDR1 is KGHSH, CDR2 LQKENI. V was shortened by 3 bases and J by 7 bases, with 16 bases between the two germline ends. In nucleotides, the CDR3 is TGTGCCAGCTCACCGGGGCATGGGGTTACAAATTCACCCCTCCACTTT. This encodes CASSPGHGVTNSPLHF.

V gene TRBV2 combines with J gene TRBJ1-2; D is undetermined. V lost 7 bases, J lost 6 bases, and 24 bases lay in between. The V gene's germline CDR1 is SNHLY and CDR2 FYNNEI. The CDR3 consists of 16 residues. Here the CDR3 reads CASTRTPENFFNGYTF. CDR3 DNA: TGTGCCAGCACCCGAACCCCAGAAAACTTTTTTAATGGCTACACCTTC.

The chain links TRBV10-2 to TRBJ1-2; D is ambiguous. V lost 7 bases to trimming and J lost 8 bases, with 17 bases between them. This CDR3 spans 13 amino acids. Germline values: CDR1 WSHSY, CDR2 SAAADI. In DNA, the CDR3 is TGCGCCAGCATTAACGGATCCTCTCGCGGCTACACCTTC. It specifies CASINGSSRGYTF.